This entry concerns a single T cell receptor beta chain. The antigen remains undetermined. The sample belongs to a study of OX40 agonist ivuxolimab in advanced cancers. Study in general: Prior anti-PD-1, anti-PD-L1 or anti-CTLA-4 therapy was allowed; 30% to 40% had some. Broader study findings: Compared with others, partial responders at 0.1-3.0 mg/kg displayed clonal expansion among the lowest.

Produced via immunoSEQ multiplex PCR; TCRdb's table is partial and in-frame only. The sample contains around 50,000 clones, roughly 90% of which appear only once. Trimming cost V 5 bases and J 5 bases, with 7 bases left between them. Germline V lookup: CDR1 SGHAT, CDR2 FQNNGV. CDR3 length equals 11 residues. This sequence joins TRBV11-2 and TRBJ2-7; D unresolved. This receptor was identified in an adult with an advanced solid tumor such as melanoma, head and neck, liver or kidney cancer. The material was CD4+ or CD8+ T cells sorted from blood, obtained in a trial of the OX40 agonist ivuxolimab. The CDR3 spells CASSNYHEQYF. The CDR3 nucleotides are TGTGCCAGCAGCAATTATCACGAGCAGTACTTC.